This T cell receptor beta chain was captured by sequencing in a study of identifying expanded T cells in peripheral blood. With respect to this clone: What it binds is unknown.

Study-level points and caveats: Two-week clone count variance significantly increased as total template count grew. Technical replicates showed about 1.2 changed clones; around 2 weeks about 16.4; four weeks 19.

No infections or other immune events were documented during collection. The method was immunoSEQ multiplex PCR; TCRdb's version includes in-frame clones alone and lacks a portion of them. The sample holds approximately 110,000 clones, around 89% seen once. V shed 6 bases and J shed 6 bases, with 15 bases lying between them. The CDR3 is 13 amino acids. Germline CDR1 MDHEN, CDR2 SYDVKM. This clonotype was sampled from a person between 18 and 75 years old in good health. The sample taken for sequencing was blood. The rearrangement links TRBV28 to TRBJ2-7; D may be TRBD1 or TRBD2 (6 bases each). This CDR3 is CASSRGGGREQYF. The DNA of the CDR3 is TGTGCCAGCAGCCGAGGAGGGGGTCGCGAGCAGTACTTC.